The subject of this entry is one T cell receptor beta chain. The V gene's germline CDR1 is MNHEY and CDR2 SVGAGI. Losses at the gene ends were 7 bases for V and 7 bases for J; bases not matched to a gene: 10. The CDR3 is made up of 13 amino acids. The sample is drawn from a study of blood T cell repertoires in COVID-19. The table came from immunoSEQ multiplex PCR; TCRdb's copy has only in-frame clones and leaves some out. The table has more than 140,000 clones, 70% to 85% seen once. The chain uses TRBV6-5 and TRBJ2-7; TRBD2 matches 7 bases. The sequence was obtained from a woman aged 45-65 years in a cohort sampled during active or convalescent COVID-19. Sequenced: peripheral blood. CDR3: CASIAIRGGEQYF. DNA for the CDR3: TGTGCCAGCATCGCCATCCGGGGAGGGGAGCAGTACTTC.